This paragraph covers one T cell receptor beta chain sequence. The CDR3 spans 19 residues. Germline trimming cut 1 base from V and 0 bases from J; bases unmatched to any gene: 7. The V gene's germline CDR1 is SGHTA and CDR2 FQGNSA. Sequencing used immunoSEQ multiplex PCR; TCRdb keeps in-frame clones, though not all of them. The sample lists around 400,000 clones; about nine tenths were seen once. This specimen belongs to a study of blood T cell repertoires in COVID-19. The chain uses TRBV7-2 and TRBJ2-6; 9 bases fit TRBD2. This clonotype originated in a woman in her forties who had been exposed to COVID-19. The sample consisted of PBMCs or T cells enriched from blood (not recorded which). CDR3 in amino acids: CASSLGRGRALSGANVLTF. CDR3 bases: TGTGCCAGCAGCTTAGGTCGCGGGAGGGCCCTCTCTGGGGCCAACGTCCTGACTTTC. Full variable domain (remainder filled in from reference TRBV7-2 and TRBJ2-6): GAGVSQSPSNKVTEKGKDVELRCDPISGHTALYWYRQSLGQGLEFLIYFQGNSAPDKSGLPSDRFSAERTGGSVSTLTIQRTQQEDSAVYLCASSLGRGRALSGANVLTFGAGSRLTVL.